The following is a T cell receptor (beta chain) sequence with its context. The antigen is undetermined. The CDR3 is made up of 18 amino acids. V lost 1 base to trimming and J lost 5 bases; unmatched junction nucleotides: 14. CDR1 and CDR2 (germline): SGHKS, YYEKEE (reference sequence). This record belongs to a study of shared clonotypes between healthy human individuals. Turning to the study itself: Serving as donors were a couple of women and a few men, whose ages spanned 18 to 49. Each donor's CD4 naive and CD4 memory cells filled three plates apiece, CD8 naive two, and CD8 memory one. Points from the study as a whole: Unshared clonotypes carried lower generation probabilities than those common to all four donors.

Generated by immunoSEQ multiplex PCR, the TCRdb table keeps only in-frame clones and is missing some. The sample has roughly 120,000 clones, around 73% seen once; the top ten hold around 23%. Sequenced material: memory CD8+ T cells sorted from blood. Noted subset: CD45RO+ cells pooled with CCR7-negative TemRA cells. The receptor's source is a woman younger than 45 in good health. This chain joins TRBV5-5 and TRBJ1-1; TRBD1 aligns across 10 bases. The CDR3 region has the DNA TGTGCCAGCAGCTTGTGGACAGGGGGATTCGACTTGAGGACTGAAGCTTTCTTT. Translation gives CASSLWTGGFDLRTEAFF.